The 17 T cell receptor beta chains given below trace back to one sample, sequenced in a study of blood T cell repertoires in COVID-19. Here immunoSEQ multiplex PCR was the method, and the copy in TCRdb shows in-frame clones only, minus some. The table lists some 160,000 clones, around 83% of them singletons, with roughly 20% in the top ten. Sequencing was carried out using peripheral blood. The receptor set was obtained from a woman in her seventies who had recovered from COVID-19.

The chain couples TRBV4-3 to TRBJ1-5; D remains unclear. This CDR3 has 15 amino acids. The germline gives CDR1 LGHNA, CDR2 YSLEER. The V end was cut by 4 bases, the J end by 6 bases, with 16 bases between. The CDR3 DNA reads TGCGCCAGCAGCCCCACCGACACGGCCCGTCAGCCCCAGCATTTT. Translated: CASSPTDTARQPQHF.

The CDR3 nucleotides read TGTGCCAGCAGCTTAGGACAGGGGGTAGAACTGTTTTTT. Its protein product is CASSLGQGVELFF. V gene TRBV7-2 combines with J gene TRBJ1-4, with 9 positions matching TRBD1. The CDR3 consists of 13 residues. CDR1 is SGHTA and CDR2 is FQGNSA in the germline V gene. V was pared by 1 base and J by 12 bases, with 3 bases of the junction left unmatched. The full variable domain, its missing parts supplied by reference TRBV7-2 and TRBJ1-4, is GAGVSQSPSNKVTEKGKDVELRCDPISGHTALYWYRQSLGQGLEFLIYFQGNSAPDKSGLPSDRFSAERTGGSVSTLTIQRTQQEDSAVYLCASSLGQGVELFFGSGTQLSVL.

The J gene is TRBJ2-7, the V gene TRBV5-1; perhaps TRBD2 as D (6 bases). The CDR3 extends over 15 amino acids. CDR1 and CDR2 from the germline V gene are SGHRS and YFSETQ. V gave up 4 bases and J gave up 0 bases, with 14 bases separating them. The CDR3 sequence is CASSPGLTSSYEQYF. The DNA for the CDR3 is TGCGCCAGCAGCCCCGGACTAACGAGCTCCTACGAGCAGTACTTC. Full variable domain (missing parts from reference TRBV5-1 and TRBJ2-7): KAGVTQTPRYLIKTRGQQVTLSCSPISGHRSVSWYQQTPGQGLQFLFEYFSETQRNKGNFPGRFSGRQFSNSRSEMNVSTLELGDSALYLCASSPGLTSSYEQYFGPGTRLTVT.

The rearrangement uses TRBV2 and TRBJ1-6, with TRBD1 identical over 9 bases. Looked up from germline, CDR1 is SNHLY and CDR2 is FYNNEI. The CDR3 runs to 16 residues. Losses at the gene ends were 0 bases for V and 9 bases for J; bases not matched to a gene: 6. Here the CDR3 reads CASSEARGTGSSPLHF. The CDR3 DNA sequence: TGTGCCAGCAGTGAAGCCAGAGGGACAGGGAGTTCACCCCTCCACTTT.

This clone was seen a handful of times. The chain employs TRBV2 and TRBJ2-7, with TRBD1 identical over 7 bases. J was trimmed by 3 bases and V by 7 bases; bases with no gene match: 12. CDR3 length: 15 amino acids. Germline CDR1 and CDR2: SNHLY and FYNNEI. Here the CDR3 DNA reads TGTGCCAGCACCAGGACAGGCAAAGGACACTACGAGCAGTACTTC. Translating it yields CASTRTGKGHYEQYF.

The chain recombines TRBV4-1 with TRBJ1-5; TRBD1 matches at 7 bases. This CDR3 contains 15 residues. The V and J ends lost 0 bases and 3 bases, in that order; junction bases with no gene match: 2. The germline gives CDR1 MGHRA, CDR2 YSYEKL. The DNA of the CDR3 is TGCGCCAGCAGCCAAGAGGGGACAGACAATCAGCCCCAGCATTTT. Translation: CASSQEGTDNQPQHF.

The chain uses TRBV7-9 and TRBJ1-2; 7 bases line up with TRBD1. CDR3 length: 14 residues. The junction had 15 bases not matched to a gene; V was cut back by 10 bases and J by 7 bases. Germline V gives CDR1 SEHNR, CDR2 FQNEAQ (reference sequence). The CDR3 DNA reads TGTGCCATCCAGACCAGGGGGAGGTTTGGTGGCTACACCTTC. It codes for CAIQTRGRFGGYTF.

This sequence joins TRBV3-1 (or the pseudogene TRBV3-2) and TRBJ2-7; D is perhaps TRBD2 (6 bases). Per germline, CDR1 LGHDT and CDR2 YNNKEL (reference sequence). The germline V and J ends were trimmed by 7 bases and 7 bases, with 17 bases remaining between them. This CDR3 comprises 13 residues. The CDR3 coding sequence is TGTGCCAGCACCCCCGTGGAGGGAAGGGAGCAGTACTTC. Translating it yields CASTPVEGREQYF.

The chain joins TRBV5-1 to TRBJ2-2; 8 nucleotides match TRBD1. V shed 0 bases, J shed 7 bases, and the junction held 8 bases outside the gene matches. Germline V gene data show CDR1 as SGHRS and CDR2 as YFSETQ. The CDR3 spans 16 residues. The CDR3 sequence is CASSLGQGAGGGELFF. CDR3 in DNA: TGCGCCAGCAGCTTGGGGCAGGGGGCTGGCGGCGGGGAGCTGTTTTTT. Based on the CDR3 plus reference TRBV5-1 and TRBJ2-2, the full variable domain is KAGVTQTPRYLIKTRGQQVTLSCSPISGHRSVSWYQQTPGQGLQFLFEYFSETQRNKGNFPGRFSGRQFSNSRSEMNVSTLELGDSALYLCASSLGQGAGGGELFFGEGSRLTVL.

The rearrangement links TRBV5-4 to TRBJ2-5, with TRBD1 identical over 10 bases. Per germline, CDR1 SGHNT and CDR2 YYREEE (reference sequence). CDR3 length equals 15 residues. V lost 4 bases to trimming and J lost 5 bases; unmatched junction nucleotides: 8. CDR3 amino acids: CASSRDRGQEETQYF. The CDR3 DNA follows: TGTGCCAGCAGCCGGGACAGGGGACAAGAGGAGACCCAGTACTTC.

V usage is TRBV9 and J usage is TRBJ1-6, with TRBD1 matching 7 bases. The germline V gene encodes CDR1 SGDLS and CDR2 YYNGEE. The CDR3 sequence is 15 residues long. V shed 5 bases and J 7 bases; nucleotides not matched to a gene: 9. CDR3 DNA: TGTGCCAGCAGTGGCACGACAGGGCCAAATTCACCCCTCCACTTT. Translating it yields CASSGTTGPNSPLHF.

Here the CDR3 DNA reads TGCGCCAGCGCCCCAGCGGGGGGCACTGAAGCTTTCTTT. Encoded protein: CASAPAGGTEAFF. V gene TRBV5-1 combines with J gene TRBJ1-1, with D possibly being TRBD1 (5 bases). Looked up from germline, CDR1 is SGHRS and CDR2 is YFSETQ. Trimming stripped 7 bases from V and 4 bases from J, with 14 bases between. This CDR3 has 13 amino acids.

The chain uses TRBV7-9 and TRBJ1-1; D is ambiguous. Germline V lookup: CDR1 SEHNR, CDR2 FQNEAQ (reference sequence). The V end lost 5 bases, the J end lost 2 bases, and 9 bases lay between the germline ends. The CDR3 spans 13 residues. The CDR3 nucleotides read TGTGCCAGCAGCCCGGGGAGAAACACTGAAGCTTTCTTT. This sequence encodes CASSPGRNTEAFF. The variable domain in full, with the rest retrieved from reference TRBV7-9 and TRBJ1-1, is DTGVSQNPRHKITKRGQNVTFRCDPISEHNRLYWYRQTLGQGPEFLTYFQNEAQLEKSRLLSDRFSAERPKGSFSTLEIQRTEQGDSAMYLCASSPGRNTEAFFGQGTRLTVV.

The chain combines TRBV7-7 with TRBJ2-5; tentative D call: TRBD1 (6 bases). The CDR3 extends over 14 amino acids. The germline V gene encodes CDR1 SSHAT and CDR2 FNYEAQ (reference sequence). V was pared by 1 base and J by 1 base, with 7 bases between. This CDR3 reads CASSLGGPQETQYF. The CDR3 DNA reads as TGTGCCAGCAGCTTAGGGGGGCCCCAAGAGACCCAGTACTTC.

The genes are TRBV20-1 and TRBJ2-4, with D maybe TRBD1 (5 bases). Germline assignment: CDR1 DFQATT and CDR2 SNEGSKA (reference sequence). Trimming removed 3 bases at V and 0 bases at J, with 6 bases between. The CDR3 runs to 13 residues. The CDR3 coding sequence is TGCAGTGCTAGTAGGGGAGCCAAAAACATTCAGTACTTC. It yields the protein CSASRGAKNIQYF.

CDR3 DNA: TGTGCCAGCACCTTAGCGGGAGGCTCAGATACGCAGTATTTT. Protein sequence: CASTLAGGSDTQYF. The J gene is TRBJ2-3, the V gene TRBV6-5; 10 nucleotides line up with TRBD2. CDR1 is MNHEY, CDR2 SVGAGI, per germline. With 7 bases clipped from V and 4 bases from J, the junction kept 5 bases outside the gene matches. CDR3 size: 14 residues.

This chain connects TRBV7-8 to TRBJ2-1; 8 positions match TRBD2. Trimming took 3 bases from V and 8 from J; bases not matched to a gene: 15. This CDR3 has 17 residues. The germline V gene has CDR1 SGHVS and CDR2 FQNEAQ. The CDR3 nucleotides read TGTGCCAGCAGCTTCCCCCCGTTTTGGACTAGCATCTATGAGCAGTTCTTC. It is translated as CASSFPPFWTSIYEQFF.